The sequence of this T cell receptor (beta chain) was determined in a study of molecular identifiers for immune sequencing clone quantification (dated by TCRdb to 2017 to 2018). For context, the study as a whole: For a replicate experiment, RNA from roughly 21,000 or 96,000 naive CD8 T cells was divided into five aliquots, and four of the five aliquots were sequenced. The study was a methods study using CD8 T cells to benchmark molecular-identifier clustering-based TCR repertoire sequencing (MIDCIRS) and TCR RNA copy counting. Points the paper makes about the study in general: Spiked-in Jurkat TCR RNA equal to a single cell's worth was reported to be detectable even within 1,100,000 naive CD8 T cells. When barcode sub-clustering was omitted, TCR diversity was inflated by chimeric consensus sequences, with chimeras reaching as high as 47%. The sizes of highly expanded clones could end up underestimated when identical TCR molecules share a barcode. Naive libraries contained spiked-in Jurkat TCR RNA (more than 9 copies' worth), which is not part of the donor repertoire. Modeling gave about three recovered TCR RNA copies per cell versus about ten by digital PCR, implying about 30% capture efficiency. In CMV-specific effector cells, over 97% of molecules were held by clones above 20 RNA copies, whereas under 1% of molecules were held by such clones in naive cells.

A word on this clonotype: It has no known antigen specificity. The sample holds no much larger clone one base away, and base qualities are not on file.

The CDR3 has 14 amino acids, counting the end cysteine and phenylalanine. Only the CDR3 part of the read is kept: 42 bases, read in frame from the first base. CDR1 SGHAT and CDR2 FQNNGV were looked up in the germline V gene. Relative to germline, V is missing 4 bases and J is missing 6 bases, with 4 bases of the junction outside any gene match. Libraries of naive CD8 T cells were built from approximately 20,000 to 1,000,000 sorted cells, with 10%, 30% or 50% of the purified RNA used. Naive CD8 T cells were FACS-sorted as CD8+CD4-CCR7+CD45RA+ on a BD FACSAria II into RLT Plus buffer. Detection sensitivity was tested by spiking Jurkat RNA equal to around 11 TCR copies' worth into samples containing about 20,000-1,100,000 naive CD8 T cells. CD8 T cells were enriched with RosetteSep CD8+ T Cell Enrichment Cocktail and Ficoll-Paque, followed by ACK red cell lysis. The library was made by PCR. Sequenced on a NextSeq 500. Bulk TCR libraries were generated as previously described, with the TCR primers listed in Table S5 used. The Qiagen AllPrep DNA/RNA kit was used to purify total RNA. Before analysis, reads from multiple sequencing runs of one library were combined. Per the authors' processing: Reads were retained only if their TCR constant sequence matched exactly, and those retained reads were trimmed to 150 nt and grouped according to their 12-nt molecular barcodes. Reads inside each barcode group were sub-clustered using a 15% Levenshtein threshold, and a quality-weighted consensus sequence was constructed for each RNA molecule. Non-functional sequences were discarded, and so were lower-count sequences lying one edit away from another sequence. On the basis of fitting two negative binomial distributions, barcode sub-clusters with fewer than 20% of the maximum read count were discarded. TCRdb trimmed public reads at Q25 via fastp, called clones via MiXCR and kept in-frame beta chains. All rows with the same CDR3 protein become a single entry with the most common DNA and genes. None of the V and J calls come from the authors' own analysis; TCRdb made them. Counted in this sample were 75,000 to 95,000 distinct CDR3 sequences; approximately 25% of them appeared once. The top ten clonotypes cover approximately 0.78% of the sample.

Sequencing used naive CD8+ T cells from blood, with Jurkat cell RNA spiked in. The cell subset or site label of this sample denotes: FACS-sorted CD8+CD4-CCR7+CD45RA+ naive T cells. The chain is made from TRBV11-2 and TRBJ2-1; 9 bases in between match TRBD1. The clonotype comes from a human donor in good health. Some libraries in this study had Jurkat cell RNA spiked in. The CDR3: CASSSGQGGNEQFF. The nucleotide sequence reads TGTGCCAGCAGCTCGGGACAGGGAGGCAATGAGCAGTTCTTC.